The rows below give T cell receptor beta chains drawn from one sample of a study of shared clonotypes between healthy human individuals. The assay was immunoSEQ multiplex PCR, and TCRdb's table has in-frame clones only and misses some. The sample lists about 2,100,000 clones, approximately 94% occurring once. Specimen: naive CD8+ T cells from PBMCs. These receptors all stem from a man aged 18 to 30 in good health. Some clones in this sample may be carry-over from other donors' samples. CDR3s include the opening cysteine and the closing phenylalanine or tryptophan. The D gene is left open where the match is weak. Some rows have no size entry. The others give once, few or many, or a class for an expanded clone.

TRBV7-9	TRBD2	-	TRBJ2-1	TGTGCCAGCAGCGCCGGACTAGCGGGAGTCCGGGTCAATGAGCAGTTCTTC	CASSAGLAGVRVNEQFF
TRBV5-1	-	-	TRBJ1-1	TGCGCCAGCAGCTTGCAAGAGGGGGGGCCAGCTTTCTTT	CASSLQEGGPAFF
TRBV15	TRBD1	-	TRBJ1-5	TGTGCCACCAGCAGGTCAGGGGGTGCCCACCCCCAGCATTTT	CATSRSGGAHPQHF
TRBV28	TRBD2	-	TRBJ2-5	TGTGCCAGCAGGAACACCGCGGGAGTACCACAGACCCAGTACTTC	CASRNTAGVPQTQYF
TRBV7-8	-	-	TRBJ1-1	TGTGCCAGCAGCTTAGAACAGCGAGAAGCTTTCTTT	CASSLEQREAFF
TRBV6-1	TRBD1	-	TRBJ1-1	TGTGCCAGCAGTGAGGGGAGGACAGGGAGGGGGAGCACTGAAGCTTTCTTT	CASSEGRTGRGSTEAFF
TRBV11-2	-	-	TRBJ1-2	TGTGCCAGCAGCTTAGGGTTCCCCCGGGCGGATGGCTACACCTTC	CASSLGFPRADGYTF
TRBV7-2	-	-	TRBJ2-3	TGTGCCAGCAGCTTCCTCTCCGGCGGGAGCACAGATACGCAGTATTTT	CASSFLSGGSTDTQYF
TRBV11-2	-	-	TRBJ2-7	TGTGCCAGCAGCTTAGGACCCGACTACGAGCAGTACTTC	CASSLGPDYEQYF
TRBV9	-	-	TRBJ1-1	TGTGCCAGCAGCGGGAACATAATGAACACTGAAGCTTTCTTT	CASSGNIMNTEAFF
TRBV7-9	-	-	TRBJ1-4	TGTGCCAGCAGCTCTAGACAGACTAATGAAAAACTGTTTTTT	CASSSRQTNEKLFF
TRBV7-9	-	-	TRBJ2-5	TGTGCCAGCAGCTTAGGAGCCCCCATAACAGGGAGTGGTGAGACCCAGTACTTC	CASSLGAPITGSGETQYF
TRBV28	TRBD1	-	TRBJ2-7	TGTGCCAGCCAGACCGGGACAGAGGCGGACGAGCAGTACTTC	CASQTGTEADEQYF
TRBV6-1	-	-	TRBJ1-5	TGTGCCAGCAGTGAAGTTGAACGGATGGGCAATCAGCCCCAGCATTTT	CASSEVERMGNQPQHF
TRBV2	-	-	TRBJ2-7	TGTGCCAGCCAACCTTTGGGTCACTCCTACGAGCAGTACTTC	CASQPLGHSYEQYF
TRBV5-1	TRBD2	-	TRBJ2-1	TGCGCCAGCAGCTTGGGGCGGGAGCCCCCCTACAATGAGCAGTTCTTC	CASSLGREPPYNEQFF
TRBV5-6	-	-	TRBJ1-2	TGTGCCAGCAGCTTGGAGCCTCGAGGGTACTATGGCTACACCTTC	CASSLEPRGYYGYTF
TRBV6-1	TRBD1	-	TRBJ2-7	TGTGCCAGCAGTGGGAGAACAGGGGGCTACGAGCAGTACTTC	CASSGRTGGYEQYF
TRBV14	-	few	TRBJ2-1	TGTGCCAGCAGCCAAGTTTCCGGTAATGAGCAGTTCTTC	CASSQVSGNEQFF
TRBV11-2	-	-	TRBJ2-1	TGTGCCAGCAGCTACAGGGTGTCCTACAATGAGCAGTTCTTC	CASSYRVSYNEQFF
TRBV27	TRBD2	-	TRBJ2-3	TGTGCCAGCAGACGACCTAGCGGGATGACAGATACGCAGTATTTT	CASRRPSGMTDTQYF
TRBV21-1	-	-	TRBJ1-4	TGTGCCAGCAGCAAACGGCCTTCAACTAATGAAAAACTGTTTTTT	CASSKRPSTNEKLFF
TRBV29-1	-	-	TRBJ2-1	TGCAGCGTTGTACAACAGGGAAATCACAATGAGCAGTTCTTC	CSVVQQGNHNEQFF
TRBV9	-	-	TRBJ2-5	TGTGCCTCCGAGAATAGAAAGACCCAGTACTTC	CASENRKTQYF
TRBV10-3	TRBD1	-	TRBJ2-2	TGTGCCATCGCCGAGGGGGCGCTTTCCGGGGAGCTGTTTTTT	CAIAEGALSGELFF
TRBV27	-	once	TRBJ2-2	TGTGCCAGCAGTTTTCTTCCGGCTGACACCGGGGAGCTGTTTTTT	CASSFLPADTGELFF
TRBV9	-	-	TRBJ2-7	TGTGCCAGCAGCCCTCCCTCTGGGGGGCCCCCCTACGAGCAGTACTTC	CASSPPSGGPPYEQYF
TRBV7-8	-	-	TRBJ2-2	TGTGCCAGCAGCTTGGCTACGTATGACACCGGGGAGCTGTTTTTT	CASSLATYDTGELFF
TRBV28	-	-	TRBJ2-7	TGTGCCAGCAGTTTCGGGCGGGCGACCTACGAGCAGTACTTC	CASSFGRATYEQYF
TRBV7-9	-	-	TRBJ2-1	TGTGCCAGCAGCTTCGCGACAGGCAATGAGCAGTTCTTC	CASSFATGNEQFF
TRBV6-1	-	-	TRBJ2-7	TGTGCCAGCAGAGATCTTACGACAGGAGGCGAGCAGTACTTC	CASRDLTTGGEQYF
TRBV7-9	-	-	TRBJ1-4	TGTGCCAGCAGCTTAGACGGGTCCACTAATGAAAAACTGTTTTTT	CASSLDGSTNEKLFF
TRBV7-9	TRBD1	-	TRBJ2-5	TGTGCCAGCAGCCGTTTAAACAGGGGGCTACAAGAGACCCAGTACTTC	CASSRLNRGLQETQYF
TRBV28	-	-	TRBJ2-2	TGTGCCAGCAGTTTCAACTGGGCCGGGGAGCTGTTTTTT	CASSFNWAGELFF
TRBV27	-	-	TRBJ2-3	TGTGCCAGCACCTCCTTCGGGAGCACAGATACGCAGTATTTT	CASTSFGSTDTQYF
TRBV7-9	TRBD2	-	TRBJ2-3	TGTGCCAGCAGCGAGACTAGCCGGAGGGGAGATACGCAGTATTTT	CASSETSRRGDTQYF
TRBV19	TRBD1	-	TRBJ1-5	TGTGCCAGTCTCACGGGACAGGGACACTATAGCAATCAGCCCCAGCATTTT	CASLTGQGHYSNQPQHF
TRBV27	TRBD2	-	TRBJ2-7	TGTGCCAGCAGTTTAGGGTCGGGAGGGAGAAACGAGCAGTACTTC	CASSLGSGGRNEQYF
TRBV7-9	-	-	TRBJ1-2	TGTGCCAGCAGCTTAGTTAGACAGTATGGCTACACCTTC	CASSLVRQYGYTF
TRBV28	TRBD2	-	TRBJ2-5	TGTGCCAGCAACAGCGGGAGGGAGACCCAGTACTTC	CASNSGRETQYF
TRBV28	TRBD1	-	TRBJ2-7	TGTGCCAGCAGTGCCCAGGGGGCGGTCTCCTACGAGCAGTACTTC	CASSAQGAVSYEQYF